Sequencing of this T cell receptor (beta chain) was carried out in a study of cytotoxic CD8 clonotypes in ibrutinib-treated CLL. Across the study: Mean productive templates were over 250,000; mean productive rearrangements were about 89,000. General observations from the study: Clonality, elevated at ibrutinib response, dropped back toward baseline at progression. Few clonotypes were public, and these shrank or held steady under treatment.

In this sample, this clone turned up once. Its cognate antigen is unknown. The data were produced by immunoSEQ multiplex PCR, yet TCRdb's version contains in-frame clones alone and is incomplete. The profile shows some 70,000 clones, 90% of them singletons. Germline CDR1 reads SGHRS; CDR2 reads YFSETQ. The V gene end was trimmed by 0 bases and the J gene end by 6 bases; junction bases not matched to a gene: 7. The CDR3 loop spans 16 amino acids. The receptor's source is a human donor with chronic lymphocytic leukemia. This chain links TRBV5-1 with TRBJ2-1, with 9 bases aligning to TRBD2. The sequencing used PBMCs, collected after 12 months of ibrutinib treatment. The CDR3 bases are TGCGCCAGCAGCTTGGTGGGGCTAGCGGGAACCAATGAGCAGTTCTTC. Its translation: CASSLVGLAGTNEQFF.